Below, 28 T cell receptor beta chains from the same sample are listed, as sequenced in a study of cytomegalovirus exposure and HLA in healthy donors (dated by TCRdb to the late 2010s). The protocol used for the library was the immunoSEQ multiplex PCR assay. A mixture of 60 forward primers for TCR Vbeta segments and 13 reverse primers for TCR Jbeta segments was used in the multiplex PCR. TCRdb retrieved this table from immuneACCESS and kept in-frame rearrangements only. Not all clones are present; in checked studies, unresolved V genes account for under half, and no reason is known for the remainder. This sample holds some 99,000 clones; 69% were observed only once. Clones ranked in the top ten supply about 5% of the sample. Sequencing used PBMCs. These receptors originate from a woman aged 70-85 years in good health and CMV-seropositive.

The CDR3 here is CASSLGLVGAGNEQFF. The CDR3 coding sequence is TGTGCCAGCAGCTTAGGGTTGGTTGGGGCAGGCAATGAGCAGTTCTTC. The chain uses TRBV7-2 and TRBJ2-1, with a tentative D call TRBD1 (5 bases). V was shortened by 1 base and J by 6 bases, with 16 bases between the two germline ends. This CDR3 has 16 amino acids. Germline V CDR1 and CDR2: SGHTA, FQGNSA.

The genes are TRBV27 and TRBJ2-1, with 9 bases aligning to TRBD2. There are 15 residues in the CDR3. Germline values: CDR1 MNHEY, CDR2 SMNVEV (reference sequence). The J segment lost 2 bases and the V segment lost 3 bases, leaving 2 bases of the junction unmatched. CDR3 amino acids: CASSFSGGPYNEQFF. The DNA for the CDR3 is TGTGCCAGCAGTTTTAGCGGGGGACCCTACAATGAGCAGTTCTTC.

The chain couples TRBV13 to TRBJ2-1; 10 bases are a match to TRBD2. After removal of 5 bases from V and 3 bases from J, the junction contained 7 bases not matched to a gene. CDR3 size: 16 residues. The germline gives CDR1 PRHDT, CDR2 FYEKMQ (reference sequence). The CDR3 is CASSDDGLAVYNEQFF. The CDR3 DNA follows: TGTGCCAGCAGCGACGATGGACTAGCGGTCTACAATGAGCAGTTCTTC.

V gene TRBV7-3 combines with J gene TRBJ2-3; D possibly corresponds to TRBD1 (6 bases). Germline V gene data show CDR1 as SGHTA and CDR2 as FQGTGA. Deletions cut 3 bases from V and 3 bases from J, with 13 bases between. The CDR3 is made up of 15 amino acids. The DNA for the CDR3 is TGTGCCAGCAGCTTTCAGGGGTTGGAGACAGATACGCAGTATTTT. This gives the protein CASSFQGLETDTQYF.

The rearrangement links TRBV6-5 to TRBJ2-1; D may be TRBD1 (5 bases). V was clipped by 1 base and J by 10 bases, with 11 bases between them. CDR3 length equals 13 residues. Germline V gene sequence: CDR1 MNHEY, CDR2 SVGAGI. CDR3 in DNA: TGTGCCAGCAGTTACTATGGAAGGGGCGAGCAGTTCTTC. Its translation is CASSYYGRGEQFF.

The gene calls are TRBV19 and TRBJ1-1, with D unclear. Germline V gene data show CDR1 as LNHDA and CDR2 as SQIVND (reference sequence). V lost 3 bases, J lost 1 base, and 6 bases lay in between. The CDR3 contains 13 residues. The CDR3 coding sequence is TGTGCCAGTAGTATGCTAGGGAACACTGAAGCTTTCTTT. It yields the protein CASSMLGNTEAFF. Drawing the rest from reference TRBV19 and TRBJ1-1, the complete variable domain is DGGITQSPKYLFRKEGQNVTLSCEQNLNHDAMYWYRQDPGQGLRLIYYSQIVNDFQKGDIAEGYSVSREKKESFPLTVTSAQKNPTAFYLCASSMLGNTEAFFGQGTRLTVV.

The genes are TRBV7-8 and TRBJ1-1; D not resolved. V was trimmed by 4 bases and J by 4 bases, leaving 13 bases between them. This CDR3 has 14 amino acids. Germline V lookup: CDR1 SGHVS, CDR2 FQNEAQ. CDR3 in amino acids: CASSSNELGTEAFF. Written as DNA, the CDR3 is TGTGCCAGCAGCTCAAATGAGCTCGGCACTGAAGCTTTCTTT.

This chain connects TRBV28 to TRBJ2-2; 7 bases are shared with TRBD2. Germline CDR1 reads MDHEN; CDR2 reads SYDVKM. The junction had 12 bases not matched to a gene; V was cut back by 10 bases and J by 1 base. The CDR3 spans 16 residues. The CDR3 protein is CATKIVTGGNTGELFF. The CDR3 nucleotides read TGTGCCACCAAAATCGTAACGGGGGGGAACACCGGGGAGCTGTTTTTT.

This clone was seen a handful of times. The chain employs TRBV19 and TRBJ2-1; tentatively, D is TRBD2 (7 bases). Trimming took off 6 bases at V and 5 bases at J, with 17 bases between the two ends. Germline loops: CDR1 LNHDA, CDR2 SQIVND (reference sequence). The CDR3 has 15 amino acids. The CDR3, as DNA: TGTGCCAGTAGAGGGGGGGGCACCCAGAACAATGAGCAGTTCTTC. It is translated as CASRGGGTQNNEQFF.

This clone was found a few times. The chain combines TRBV5-6 with TRBJ2-7; 8 bases match TRBD2. Germline CDR1 is SGHDT and CDR2 is YYEEEE. The V and J ends lost 4 bases and 1 base, in that order; junction bases with no gene match: 10. The CDR3 contains 16 residues. CDR3 region: CASSTIEAGESYEQYF. The CDR3 DNA reads TGTGCCAGCAGCACTATCGAAGCGGGGGAGTCCTACGAGCAGTACTTC.

Note on this clone: Other nucleotide sequences from this sample produce the same CDR3. The CDR3 DNA is TGTGCCTGGAGTGTACTCGGGGAGACCCAGTACTTC. This codes for CAWSVLGETQYF. The chain employs TRBV30 and TRBJ2-5, with D hard to call. Trimming pared 0 bases from V and 5 bases from J, leaving 7 bases between. CDR1 is GTSNPN and CDR2 is SVGIG in the germline V gene (reference sequence). CDR3 length equals 12 residues.

The rearrangement joins TRBV7-2 to TRBJ1-6, with D maybe TRBD1 (6 bases). The CDR3 length is 13 residues. CDR1 is SGHTA and CDR2 is FQGNSA in the germline V gene. Trimming removed 2 bases at V and 7 bases at J, with 6 bases between. CDR3: CASSLRGNSPLHF. CDR3 nucleotides: TGTGCCAGCAGCTTAAGGGGGAATTCACCCCTCCACTTT.

V usage is TRBV10-3 and J usage is TRBJ1-2; no clear D. Germline assignment: CDR1 ENHRY and CDR2 SYGVKD. The CDR3 runs to 13 residues. The V gene lost 6 bases and the J gene lost 4 bases, with 12 bases spanning the gap. In DNA, the CDR3 is TGTGCCATCAGCGAAAATGAGGCCTATGGCTACACCTTC. Translation gives CAISENEAYGYTF.

This clone has just a few counts. This chain connects TRBV2 to TRBJ2-2, with 8 bases that match TRBD2. V dropped 4 bases and J dropped 6; count of bases not matched to a gene: 4. The CDR3 is 14 residues long. The germline CDR1 and CDR2 sequences are SNHLY and FYNNEI. This chain's CDR3 is CASSGGLEAGELFF. The CDR3 bases are TGTGCCAGCAGTGGGGGACTAGAGGCCGGGGAGCTGTTTTTT.

The V and J genes are TRBV4-3 and TRBJ2-2; TRBD2 matches at 9 bases. The CDR3 sequence is 16 residues long. Germline lookup yields CDR1 LGHNA and CDR2 YSLEER. V lost 3 bases, J lost 6 bases, and 8 bases stayed unmatched. CDR3 sequence (DNA): TGCGCCAGCAGCCAGGTTGGGACTAGCCAGGCCGGGGAGCTGTTTTTT. It is translated as CASSQVGTSQAGELFF.

This clone was counted between two and nine times. An end of the junction does not agree with germline; a read error may underlie this. The chain has TRBV7-7 and TRBJ2-1, with 10 bases lining up with TRBD2. Germline CDR1 and CDR2: SSHAT and FNYEAQ (reference sequence). The CDR3 is made up of 14 amino acids. In DNA form, the CDR3 reads TGTGCTAGCAGCGAAGCGGGGGGGTGGAATGAGCAGTTCTTC. Amino acid sequence: CASSEAGGWNEQFF.

V and J are TRBV5-4 and TRBJ2-7, with 11 bases aligning to TRBD2. The CDR3 extends over 16 amino acids. Germline V gene data show CDR1 as SGHNT and CDR2 as YYREEE (reference sequence). After removal of 4 bases from V and 1 base from J, the junction contained 7 bases not matched to a gene. CDR3: CASSHRSGGASYEQYF. The CDR3 DNA sequence: TGTGCCAGCAGCCACCGTAGCGGGGGGGCATCCTACGAGCAGTACTTC.

The CDR3 DNA reads TGTGCCAGCAGCCATTGGACTAGCGGGGCTGGGCAGTCCTACGAGCAGTACTTC. The encoded protein is CASSHWTSGAGQSYEQYF. The rearrangement links TRBV7-8 to TRBJ2-7, with 12 bases fitting TRBD2. The CDR3 totals 18 residues. Per the germline V gene, CDR1 is SGHVS and CDR2 is FQNEAQ. V gave up 5 bases and J gave up 1 base; unmatched junction bases: 12. The full variable domain, rest sourced from reference TRBV7-8 and TRBJ2-7, is GAGVSQSPRYKVAKRGQDVALRCDPISGHVSLFWYQQALGQGPEFLTYFQNEAQLDKSGLPSDRFFAERPEGSVSTLKIQRTQQEDSAVYLCASSHWTSGAGQSYEQYFGPGTRLTVT.

This chain links TRBV6-5 with TRBJ2-5; possibly TRBD2 for D (6 bases). The CDR3 has 15 residues. The germline CDR1 and CDR2 sequences are MNHEY and SVGAGI. V was clipped by 1 base and J by 1 base, with 10 bases between them. This CDR3 is CASSYFTGSQETQYF. The CDR3 nucleotides read TGTGCCAGCAGTTACTTTACCGGGAGCCAAGAGACCCAGTACTTC.

The chain is built from TRBV7-9 and TRBJ2-7, with TRBD2 identical over 7 bases. CDR3 size: 13 residues. Germline V lookup: CDR1 SEHNR, CDR2 FQNEAQ (reference sequence). The junction had 0 bases not matched to a gene; V was cut back by 4 bases and J by 0 bases. The CDR3 reads CASSWTSSYEQYF. CDR3 sequence (DNA): TGTGCCAGCAGCTGGACTAGCTCCTACGAGCAGTACTTC.

J is TRBJ1-2 and V is TRBV30; TRBD1 might be the D (5 bases). Germline lookup yields CDR1 GTSNPN and CDR2 SVGIG (reference sequence). The ends were cut back, 4 bases at V and 8 bases at J, with 23 bases in the middle. The CDR3 loop spans 15 amino acids. The CDR3 sequence is CAWIGGSFYGDGYTF. The CDR3 DNA follows: TGTGCCTGGATCGGGGGTTCGTTTTATGGGGACGGCTACACCTTC.

This chain's CDR3 is CASSATGTGKMNTEAFF. The CDR3 region has the DNA TGTGCCAGCAGTGCAACCGGGACAGGAAAGATGAACACTGAAGCTTTCTTT. This rearrangement joins TRBV2 to TRBJ1-1; 8 bases map to TRBD1. The CDR3 loop spans 17 amino acids. CDR1 and CDR2 (germline): SNHLY, FYNNEI. With V trimmed by 4 bases and J by 0 bases, 10 bases remained unmatched.

This clone was picked up one time. The chain combines TRBV18 with TRBJ1-1; D ambiguous. Between the trimmed V and J ends, which lost 2 bases and 4 bases, there was a span of 14 bases. This CDR3 contains 15 residues. The germline V gene has CDR1 KGHSH and CDR2 LQKENI. Here the CDR3 reads CASSPTVGAGTEAFF. For the CDR3, the DNA is TGTGCCAGCTCACCAACTGTGGGCGCGGGCACTGAAGCTTTCTTT.

With regard to this clone: Different DNA sequences within this sample yield the same CDR3. V is TRBV5-1 and J is TRBJ1-6; the D gene is possibly TRBD1 (6 bases). Trimming pared 2 bases from V and 10 bases from J, leaving 13 bases between. The CDR3 is made up of 14 amino acids. Germline V gene lookup returns CDR1 SGHRS and CDR2 YFSETQ. The chain's CDR3 is CASSLGGVDSPLHF. The CDR3 bases are TGCGCCAGCAGCTTAGGGGGGGTAGACTCACCCCTCCACTTT.

The rearrangement uses TRBV7-9 and TRBJ2-1; 11 bases map to TRBD2. The germline V gene encodes CDR1 SEHNR and CDR2 FQNEAQ (reference sequence). There are 17 residues in the CDR3. The V gene end was trimmed by 4 bases and the J gene end by 6 bases; junction bases not matched to a gene: 11. The CDR3 coding sequence is TGTGCCAGCAGCTCCCATCTAGCGGGGGGCTTCTTCAATGAGCAGTTCTTC. This codes for CASSSHLAGGFFNEQFF.

In nucleotides, the CDR3 is TGTGCCAGCATCTACGGGCCTAGCGGGATCTACAATGAGCAGTTCTTC. It translates to CASIYGPSGIYNEQFF. The gene calls are TRBV6-6 and TRBJ2-1; 9 bases map to TRBD2. Trimming cost V 7 bases and J 3 bases; bases outside gene matches: 10. This CDR3 is built from 16 residues. CDR1 MNHNY and CDR2 SVGAGI come from the germline V gene (reference sequence).

As for this clone: Different DNA sequences within this sample yield the same CDR3. This chain connects TRBV5-4 to TRBJ2-5, with 11 bases lining up with TRBD2. Germline CDR1 reads SGHNT; CDR2 reads YYREEE (reference sequence). V shed 0 bases and J 1 base; nucleotides not matched to a gene: 2. The CDR3 is 16 residues long. For the CDR3, the DNA is TGTGCCAGCAGCTTGGGACTAGCGGGGCCCCAAGAGACCCAGTACTTC. Protein sequence: CASSLGLAGPQETQYF.

V and J are TRBV5-1 and TRBJ2-5; 12 nucleotides align to TRBD1. This CDR3 is built from 16 residues. Trimming took 5 bases from V and 7 from J; bases not matched to a gene: 12. The germline gives CDR1 SGHRS, CDR2 YFSETQ. The CDR3 here is CASRNPGTGGLGTQYF. In DNA form, the CDR3 reads TGCGCCAGCAGGAACCCGGGGACAGGGGGCTTAGGGACCCAGTACTTC.